This T cell receptor (beta chain) was recorded in a study of shared clonotypes between healthy human individuals. Study conclusions and caveats: Approximately 5.4% of naive CD4 clonotypes were common to a handful of donors. Estimated clonotype richness was generally higher in naive than memory subsets.

The V gene's germline CDR1 is SQVTM and CDR2 ANQGSEA. Trimming at V came to 3 bases and at J to 6 bases, leaving 8 bases not matched to a gene. This CDR3 contains 15 residues. On this clone: What it recognizes is unknown.

Deep was the level at which the assay was run. The material for each subset, its genomic DNA, was split evenly across several immunoSEQ plates. Data came from immunoSEQ multiplex PCR; TCRdb stores just in-frame clones and leaves some out. This table holds about 2.3 million clones, about 90% found once. The sequenced sample consisted of naive CD4+ T cells from PBMCs. Described subset: CD45RA+ positively selected. This rearrangement joins TRBV29-1 to TRBJ2-1; 10 bases are a match to TRBD1. This clonotype was sampled from a man aged 18-30 years in good health. Some clones in this sample may be carry-over from other donors' samples. CDR3: CSVDKGTGVANEQFF. The CDR3 DNA follows: TGCAGCGTTGACAAGGGGACAGGGGTGGCCAATGAGCAGTTCTTC.